The source of this TCR beta chain is a study of control samples from healthy donors and cancer patients. TCRdb's copy holds only in-frame clones and misses some; the assay was immunoSEQ multiplex PCR. Of approximately 71,000 clones in the sample, nearly 90% were seen once. There are 15 residues in the CDR3. The V gene's germline CDR1 is GTSNPN and CDR2 SVGIG (reference sequence). The V end was cut by 2 bases, the J end by 7 bases, with 17 bases between. The specimen sequenced was PBMCs. The rearrangement uses TRBV30 and TRBJ2-2; the D gene is possibly TRBD2 (7 bases). This TCR was sampled from a man aged 55-75 years with lung cancer. The chain's CDR3 is CAWSRGRVSVGELFF. The CDR3 nucleotides are TGTGCCTGGAGTAGGGGGAGGGTTAGTGTCGGGGAGCTGTTTTTT.